These 12 T cell receptor beta chains originate from one sample sequenced in a study of blood T cell repertoires in COVID-19. Produced via immunoSEQ multiplex PCR; TCRdb's table is partial and in-frame only. The sample carries approximately 64,000 clones, roughly 90% recorded once. The sample consisted of peripheral blood. The receptors were sampled from a man between 65 and 85 years old with acute or convalescent COVID-19.

The chain employs TRBV3-1 (or the pseudogene TRBV3-2) and TRBJ2-3; D is unclear. V lost 0 bases and J 2 bases, leaving 15 bases between the germline ends. This CDR3 is built from 17 residues. Germline assignment: CDR1 LGHDT and CDR2 YNNKEL (reference sequence). The CDR3 here is CASSQDATLIITDTQYF. In DNA form, the CDR3 reads TGTGCCAGCAGCCAAGATGCAACTCTTATTATCACAGATACGCAGTATTTT.

V and J are TRBV19 and TRBJ2-5, with 7 nucleotides matching TRBD1. CDR3 length equals 13 residues. With 6 bases clipped from V and 8 bases from J, the junction kept 9 bases outside the gene matches. Germline values: CDR1 LNHDA, CDR2 SQIVND (reference sequence). In DNA form, the CDR3 reads TGTGCCAGTAGCCCACTTACAGGGGAAACCCAGTACTTC. Translation gives CASSPLTGETQYF.

The chain couples TRBV24-1 to TRBJ2-3, with 9 positions matching TRBD1. Trimming at V came to 4 bases and at J to 4 bases, leaving 11 bases not matched to a gene. The CDR3 runs to 17 residues. Looked up from germline, CDR1 is KGHDR and CDR2 is SFDVKD. The CDR3 protein is CATSEPRPGQGADTQYF. CDR3 sequence (DNA): TGTGCCACCAGTGAGCCCCGCCCGGGACAGGGAGCAGATACGCAGTATTTT.

The rearrangement joins TRBV12-5 to TRBJ2-7; D might be TRBD2 (5 bases). CDR1 and CDR2 from the germline V gene are LGHNT and FRNRAP. This CDR3 region has 16 residues. V shed 0 bases and J shed 0 bases, with 12 bases lying between them. The CDR3 loop reads CASGLVVTEASYEQYF. For the CDR3, the DNA is TGTGCTAGTGGTTTGGTAGTCACGGAGGCCTCCTACGAGCAGTACTTC.

The rearrangement links TRBV3-1 (or the pseudogene TRBV3-2) to TRBJ2-7; 8 bases align to TRBD1. Germline-derived CDR1 and CDR2 are LGHDT and YNNKEL (reference sequence). The CDR3 totals 14 residues. V shed 9 bases, J shed 2 bases, and the junction held 9 bases outside the gene matches. CDR3 DNA: TGTGCCAGTGGGCTGGACAGGGACACCTACGAGCAGTACTTC. It yields the protein CASGLDRDTYEQYF.

This rearrangement joins TRBV4-1 to TRBJ1-2; TRBD1 agrees at 7 bases. The length of the CDR3 is 13 residues. J was trimmed by 8 bases and V by 3 bases; bases with no gene match: 6. Germline values: CDR1 MGHRA, CDR2 YSYEKL. The CDR3 DNA follows: TGCGCCAGCAGCCAGACAGGGTTGGACGGCTACACCTTC. This translates into CASSQTGLDGYTF.

V and J are TRBV29-1 and TRBJ1-3; 7 nucleotides match TRBD1. Germline assignment: CDR1 SQVTM and CDR2 ANQGSEA. Unmatched junction bases numbered 21, after V lost 6 bases and J lost 4 bases. This CDR3 comprises 18 residues. The CDR3, as DNA: TGCAGCGTGGCTGACAGGGCAAACCCTCAAGGGAGAGGAAACACCATATATTTT. It translates to CSVADRANPQGRGNTIYF. Drawing the rest from reference TRBV29-1 and TRBJ1-3, the complete variable domain is SAVISQKPSRDICQRGTSLTIQCQVDSQVTMMFWYRQQPGQSLTLIATANQGSEATYESGFVIDKFPISRPNLTFSTLTVSNMSPEDSSIYLCSVADRANPQGRGNTIYFGEGSWLTVV.

The genes are TRBV27 and TRBJ1-5; the match to TRBD1 covers 8 bases. V lost 6 bases, J lost 5 bases, and 12 bases stayed unmatched. The germline CDR1 and CDR2 sequences are MNHEY and SMNVEV (reference sequence). This CDR3 contains 16 residues. CDR3 bases: TGTGCCAGCAGACCCACCTCAGGGGGCAGTTATCAGCCCCAGCATTTT. Translation: CASRPTSGGSYQPQHF.

In its sample, this clone was seen once. The V call is TRBV6-6, the J call TRBJ1-1; D is unclear. V shed 3 bases and J shed 5 bases, with 7 bases lying between them. The CDR3 spans 12 residues. Per the germline V gene, CDR1 is MNHNY and CDR2 is SVGAGI (reference sequence). The CDR3 is CASSYELTEAFF. CDR3 sequence (DNA): TGTGCCAGCAGTTATGAACTTACTGAAGCTTTCTTT.

The chain carries TRBV6-4 and TRBJ2-1; 9 bases agree with TRBD1. V was pared by 6 bases and J by 15 bases, with 6 bases of the junction left unmatched. Germline CDR1 and CDR2: MRHNA and SNTAGT. The CDR3 covers 11 residues. The CDR3 here is CASRGGQGTFF. The CDR3 DNA is TGTGCCAGCAGGGGGGGACAGGGCACGTTCTTC.

Only a few counts were recorded for this clone. The chain carries TRBV7-6 and TRBJ2-7; D possibly corresponds to TRBD2 (6 bases). Germline V gene data show CDR1 as SGHVS and CDR2 as FNYEAQ. Trimming shortened V by 0 bases and J by 3 bases, and 12 bases separated the two germline ends. The CDR3 spans 15 residues. As DNA, the CDR3 is TGTGCCAGCAGCTTAGCACCGGGGGACCTCTACGAGCAGTACTTC. It translates to CASSLAPGDLYEQYF.

The chain has TRBV21-1 and TRBJ1-4; the DNA was not used to check the table's D call, TRBD1. TRBV21-1 is a pseudogene locus. The CDR3 is 15 amino acids. The CDR3 reads CASSRRDRRIGELFF. The CDR3 coding sequence is TGTGCCAGCAGCAGGCGGGACAGGCGGATTGGTGAACTGTTTTTT.